This is a list of T cell receptor beta chains from one sample in a study of T cells in localized non-small cell lung cancer. Libraries were prepared by immunoSEQ multiplex PCR; TCRdb keeps only in-frame clonotypes and omits some of them. The data contain roughly 33,000 clones, approximately 87% of them singletons. The starting material was peripheral blood, obtained before any cancer treatment. The receptors stem from a man between 40 and 69 years old with stage I lung adenocarcinoma. The CDR3 runs from the conserved cysteine through the conserved F or W. D genes are given only for firm matches. Rows may omit the clone size; those that give it use once, few, many or a size class.

V	J	D	size	DNA	CDR3
TRBV10-1	TRBJ2-7	NA	NA	TGCGCCAGCAGTGACCGTCACGAGCAGTACTTC	CASSDRHEQYF
TRBV4-1	TRBJ2-1	NA	NA	TGCGCCAGCGGGGTTAACTACAATGAGCAGTTCTTC	CASGVNYNEQFF
TRBV7-8	TRBJ2-7	NA	NA	TGTGCCAGCAGCTTAGGCGTCAGTAACTACGAGCAGTACTTC	CASSLGVSNYEQYF
TRBV20-1	TRBJ2-3	TRBD2	few	TGCAGTGCGCTCGGGGGGGAAACGCAGTATTTT	CSALGGETQYF
TRBV4-1	TRBJ2-1	TRBD2	once	TGCGCCAGCAGCCAAGGCAACGGGACTAGCGGGAATGAGCAGTTCTTC	CASSQGNGTSGNEQFF
TRBV5-4	TRBJ2-1	TRBD2	NA	TGTGCCAGCAGCACAGGACTAGCGGGGGTGAGCTCCTACAATGAGCAGTTCTTC	CASSTGLAGVSSYNEQFF
TRBV7-9	TRBJ2-2	NA	NA	TGTGCCAGCAGCTTACGTCTTCTCCGGGGCAAGGGAGAGACCGGGGAGCTGTTTTTT	CASSLRLLRGKGETGELFF
TRBV7-6	TRBJ2-2	NA	few	TGTGCCAGCAGCTTAGCCCCCACCGGGGAGCTGTTTTTT	CASSLAPTGELFF
TRBV9	TRBJ1-3	NA	NA	TGTGCCAGCAGCGTAGTCCCAGGGTCTGGAAACACCATATATTTT	CASSVVPGSGNTIYF
TRBV19	TRBJ2-7	TRBD2	NA	TGTGCCAGTAGCCTAGCGGGGGAGACCTACGAGCAGTACTTC	CASSLAGETYEQYF
TRBV10-2	TRBJ2-1	NA	NA	TGCGCCAGCAGCGGGGACAATGAGCAGTTCTTC	CASSGDNEQFF
TRBV18	TRBJ1-6	NA	NA	TGTTCCAGCTCACCCTACAGCGGAAATTCACCCCTCCACTTT	CSSSPYSGNSPLHF
TRBV7-8	TRBJ1-1	NA	NA	TGTGCCAGCAGCTTAGGGGGGGACACTGAAGCTTTCTTT	CASSLGGDTEAFF
TRBV9	TRBJ2-5	TRBD2	few	TGTGCCAGCAGCATTGGGACTAGCGAGGAGACCCAGTACTTC	CASSIGTSEETQYF
TRBV4-1	TRBJ2-7	NA	NA	TGCGCCAGCAGCCAAGGGTCGGGCGAGCAGTACTTC	CASSQGSGEQYF
TRBV28	TRBJ2-2	TRBD1	few	TGTGCCAGCAGTCCTCCAGGGACAGGGTTGTACACCGGGGAGCTGTTTTTT	CASSPPGTGLYTGELFF
TRBV6-5	TRBJ1-1	NA	NA	TGTGCCAGCAGTTACTCGATAGAATTGAACACTGAAGCTTTCTTT	CASSYSIELNTEAFF
TRBV9	TRBJ1-2	TRBD1	NA	TGTGCCAGCAGCGCCGGGACAGAAAACTATGGCTACACCTTC	CASSAGTENYGYTF
TRBV19	TRBJ1-1	NA	once	TGTGCCAGTAGTACCTGGACGGCGAACACTGAAGCTTTCTTT	CASSTWTANTEAFF
TRBV11-2	TRBJ2-2	TRBD1	NA	TGTGCCAGCAGCTATGACAGGGCCTCGAACACCGGGGAGCTGTTTTTT	CASSYDRASNTGELFF
TRBV2	TRBJ1-2	NA	once	TGTGCCAGCAGTCGAACAGGGAATGAGGGCTACACCTTC	CASSRTGNEGYTF
TRBV21-1	TRBJ2-7	NA	NA	TGTGCCAGCAGCAAAGAAGTCGATAGAGACTACGAGCAGTACTTC	CASSKEVDRDYEQYF
TRBV5-6	TRBJ1-1	NA	NA	TGTGCCAGCAGCTTGGCGGAAGGGGGAGCTTTCTTT	CASSLAEGGAFF
TRBV30	TRBJ1-6	NA	NA	TGTGCCTGGAGTGGAGGGGGGCCAGGTTCACCCCTCCACTTT	CAWSGGGPGSPLHF
TRBV6-6	TRBJ2-5	NA	NA	TGTGCCAGCAGTTACGGAGAGACCCAGTACTTC	CASSYGETQYF
TRBV29-1	TRBJ2-1	NA	NA	TGCAGCGTTGCGCAGGGGCTTACGAATGAGCAGTTCTTC	CSVAQGLTNEQFF
TRBV4-2	TRBJ1-2	TRBD1	NA	TGTGCCAGCAGCCCGGACGACAGGGGATCCTATGGCTACACCTTC	CASSPDDRGSYGYTF
TRBV7-8	TRBJ1-5	NA	NA	TGTGCCAGCAGCTCTTCCGAGGGCAGAGTGACTAATCAGCCCCAGCATTTT	CASSSSEGRVTNQPQHF
TRBV5-1	TRBJ1-1	NA	NA	TGCGCCAGCAGTTCCCGCTATCAGAACACTGAAGCTTTCTTT	CASSSRYQNTEAFF
TRBV2	TRBJ1-2	TRBD1	NA	TGTGCCACCGGGACAGGGAACTATGGCTACACCTTC	CATGTGNYGYTF
TRBV2	TRBJ1-4	NA	NA	TGTGCCAGCAGTTCCTATTCGTGGCTGTTTTTT	CASSSYSWLFF
TRBV2	TRBJ2-7	NA	NA	TGTGCCAGCTCTCTTTCAACAGTCTCCTACGAGCAGTACTTC	CASSLSTVSYEQYF
TRBV25-1	TRBJ1-6	NA	NA	TGTGCCAGCAGCCTATCAGCGGCGGGGGTGGTTTATTCACCCCTCCACTTT	CASSLSAAGVVYSPLHF
TRBV11-2	TRBJ2-3	NA	once	TGTGCCAGCAGCCCCAGCCCGGATACGCAGTATTTT	CASSPSPDTQYF
TRBV2	TRBJ1-2	NA	once	TGTGCCAGCAGTGATCAGCCATATGGCTACACCTTC	CASSDQPYGYTF
TRBV9	TRBJ2-1	NA	NA	TGTGCCAGCAGCGTCGCTCCCGGACAGCTCTCCTACAATGAGCAGTTCTTC	CASSVAPGQLSYNEQFF
TRBV6-1	TRBJ1-3	NA	NA	TGTGCCAGCAGTCAAACTCACTCTGGAAACACCATATATTTT	CASSQTHSGNTIYF
TRBV19	TRBJ1-4	NA	NA	TGTGCCAGTAGCTGGAGGGTTAATGAAAAACTGTTTTTT	CASSWRVNEKLFF
TRBV30	TRBJ2-7	TRBD1	NA	TGTGCCTGGACCGCCAGGGACAGGCTTTCCTACGAGCAGTACTTC	CAWTARDRLSYEQYF
TRBV30	TRBJ2-1	NA	NA	TGTGCCGTAGTCCGGGACGGGAGTAATGAGCAGTTCTTC	CAVVRDGSNEQFF
TRBV29-1	TRBJ2-5	NA	NA	TGCAGCGTTCTTGACATTTCGGAGACCCAGTACTTC	CSVLDISETQYF
TRBV19	TRBJ1-6	NA	NA	TGTGCCAGTAGTATAGGTTGGGCCAGCAGCTCCTATAATTCACCCCTCCACTTT	CASSIGWASSSYNSPLHF
TRBV2	TRBJ2-7	TRBD1	once	TGTGCCAGCAGTCGTCAGGGACAGGCGTCCTACGAGCAGTACTTC	CASSRQGQASYEQYF
TRBV13	TRBJ1-2	NA	NA	TGTGCCAGCAGCGCCTGGACGGCTAACTATGGCTACACCTTC	CASSAWTANYGYTF
TRBV30	TRBJ1-4	NA	NA	TGTGCCTGGAGTGTAGGAGAGGCGGGACCCAATGAAAAACTGTTTTTT	CAWSVGEAGPNEKLFF
TRBV5-6	TRBJ2-3	NA	once	TGTGCCAGCCACTCTCTGGACTTTGGGGCAGATACGCAGTATTTT	CASHSLDFGADTQYF
TRBV11-2	TRBJ1-6	NA	once	TGTGCCAGCAGCTTAGAATCCGGCAGGTCGTCACCCCTCCACTTT	CASSLESGRSSPLHF
TRBV19	TRBJ1-1	NA	once	TGTGCCAGTAGTGGCAGGGCCTGGGAGAACACTGAAGCTTTCTTT	CASSGRAWENTEAFF
TRBV5-1	TRBJ2-3	TRBD2	once	TGCGCCAGCAGCTTCCTCCTTAGCGGGACTACAGATACGCAGTATTTT	CASSFLLSGTTDTQYF
TRBV7-9	TRBJ1-1	NA	NA	TGTGCCAGCAGCTTATCTGGGTACGCTGAAGCTTTCTTT	CASSLSGYAEAFF
TRBV7-9	TRBJ1-1	NA	NA	TGTGCCAGCAGCCAGACGACCGGGTGGCCTGAAGCTTTCTTT	CASSQTTGWPEAFF
TRBV6-5	TRBJ2-2	NA	NA	TGTGCCAGCAGTCCCTGGCGGGGAAACACCGGGGAGCTGTTTTTT	CASSPWRGNTGELFF
TRBV7-8	TRBJ2-1	NA	NA	TGTGCCAGCAGCTCGCTCGGGCTCAATACGAATGAGCAGTTCTTC	CASSSLGLNTNEQFF
TRBV7-9	TRBJ1-4	NA	NA	TGTGCCAGCAGCTTCCGCGGACCGAATGAAAAACTGTTTTTT	CASSFRGPNEKLFF
TRBV2	TRBJ1-1	NA	NA	TGTGCCAGCCGAAAAGGGGCAGTGAACATTGAAGCTTTCTTT	CASRKGAVNIEAFF
TRBV5-1	TRBJ1-1	TRBD1	NA	TGCGCCAGCAGCTTGCCGACAGGGATGAACACTGAAGCTTTCTTT	CASSLPTGMNTEAFF
TRBV6-5	TRBJ2-7	TRBD1	NA	TGTGCCAGCAGTTACAGCCAGGGGGACGAGCAGTACTTC	CASSYSQGDEQYF
TRBV25-1	TRBJ1-2	NA	NA	TGTGCCAGCAGTTACGGGGGTCTCTATGGCTACACCTTC	CASSYGGLYGYTF
TRBV5-5	TRBJ1-1	TRBD1	NA	TGTGCCAGCAGCTGGGGACAGGGGCACACTGAAGCTTTCTTT	CASSWGQGHTEAFF
TRBV2	TRBJ1-1	NA	NA	TGTGCCAGCGGGGCAGGGTGGAACACTGAAGCTTTCTTT	CASGAGWNTEAFF